One and the same sample provided the 27 T cell receptor beta chains below, sequenced in a study of T cells in Graves' hyperthyroidism and ophthalmopathy. From RNA transcripts, TCR beta CDR3 regions were amplified. First-round RT-PCR targeting the TCR CDR3 was performed with the HTBI primer set. TCRdb used MiXCR to reprocess the multiplex PCR reads, holding one entry per CDR3 protein. The sample lists about 560,000 distinct CDR3 sequences, 16% occurring once. The sequencing sample was made of blood. The receptors stem from a woman aged 18-35 years with Graves' hyperthyroidism.

This rearrangement joins TRBV28 to TRBJ2-5; 8 nucleotides line up with TRBD2. CDR1 and CDR2 (germline): MDHEN, SYDVKM. The ends lost 2 bases at V and 4 bases at J; junction bases unmatched: 9. The CDR3 runs to 16 residues. Here the CDR3 reads CASSLRGGLAGETQYF. The CDR3 nucleotides are TGTGCCAGCAGTTTAAGGGGCGGGCTAGCGGGAGAGACCCAGTACTTC.

This clonotype was picked up a small number of times. The gene calls are TRBV12-3 or TRBV12-4 and TRBJ2-7; TRBD2 matches 10 bases. The CDR3 consists of 14 residues. V gave up 5 bases and J gave up 3 bases; unmatched junction bases: 4. The CDR3 DNA reads as TGTGCCAGCAGTGGGGAGCGGGGGGGCTACGAGCAGTACTTC. Translation: CASSGERGGYEQYF.

This clonotype was found a few times. The chain couples TRBV6-2 or TRBV6-3 to TRBJ2-7; no clear D. The CDR3 extends over 15 amino acids. V gave up 0 bases and J gave up 2 bases, with 11 bases separating them. CDR1 and CDR2 from the germline V gene are MNHEY and SVGEGT. The CDR3 loop is CASSYSNGGAYEQYF. DNA of the CDR3: TGTGCCAGCAGTTACTCGAACGGCGGAGCCTACGAGCAGTACTTC.

This clonotype has a count of ten or more. This chain uses TRBV27 with TRBJ2-1, with 14 bases matching TRBD2. CDR1 is MNHEY and CDR2 is SMNVEV in the germline V gene (reference sequence). The CDR3 is made up of 20 amino acids. Trimming took 3 bases from V and 8 from J; bases not matched to a gene: 18. The DNA of the CDR3 is TGTGCCAGCAGTTTCTCCTATTCGACTAGCGGGAGGGCGGGTGCGGATGAGCAGTTCTTC. As protein: CASSFSYSTSGRAGADEQFF.

This clonotype was seen just once. The J gene is TRBJ2-3, the V gene TRBV15; 7 bases match TRBD2. CDR1 and CDR2 (germline): LNHNV, YYDKDF (reference sequence). The CDR3 length is 16 residues. The V gene end was trimmed by 0 bases and the J gene end by 1 base; junction bases not matched to a gene: 4. CDR3 nucleotide sequence: TGTGCCACCAGCAGAGAGGGGGGGGGGGGCACAGATACGCAGTATTTT. Encoded protein: CATSREGGGGTDTQYF.

Ten or more counts support this clonotype. V and J are TRBV7-9 and TRBJ2-3, with 10 bases identical to TRBD1. Germline-derived CDR1 and CDR2 are SEHNR and FQNEAQ (reference sequence). The length of the CDR3 is 15 residues. V was pared by 5 bases and J by 4 bases, with 6 bases of the junction left unmatched. The CDR3 loop reads CASSPTGGWADTQYF. The CDR3 coding sequence is TGTGCCAGCAGCCCGACAGGGGGCTGGGCAGATACGCAGTATTTT.

This clonotype was found many times. The genes are TRBV3-1 and TRBJ2-1, with 11 bases identical to TRBD2. Germline lookup yields CDR1 LGHDT and CDR2 YNNKEL (reference sequence). V gave up 2 bases and J gave up 9 bases; unmatched junction bases: 6. This CDR3 has 15 residues. The CDR3 sequence is CASSQFTSGGTEQFF. As DNA, the CDR3 is TGTGCCAGCAGCCAATTTACTAGCGGGGGTACTGAGCAGTTCTTC.

This clonotype came up many times. The chain couples TRBV20-1 to TRBJ1-3; D is undetermined. This CDR3 comprises 14 residues. V lost 0 bases, J lost 0 bases, and 6 bases lay in between. Germline V lookup: CDR1 DFQATT, CDR2 SNEGSKA (reference sequence). The CDR3 bases are TGCAGTGCTAGAGACAGGACCTCTGGAAACACCATATATTTT. Protein product: CSARDRTSGNTIYF.

This clonotype is a singleton in its sample. The genes are TRBV20-1 and TRBJ1-5; unclear D gene. Trimming took off 3 bases at V and 3 bases at J, with 12 bases between the two ends. Germline V gene data show CDR1 as DFQATT and CDR2 as SNEGSKA (reference sequence). This CDR3 is 14 amino acids long. CDR3 protein: CSARTPSPNQPQHF. Here the CDR3 DNA reads TGCAGTGCTAGGACCCCCTCCCCCAATCAGCCCCAGCATTTT.

The chain is built from TRBV11-2 and TRBJ2-3; maybe TRBD2 (6 bases). The CDR3 is 12 residues long. The germline CDR1 and CDR2 sequences are SGHAT and FQNNGV. V lost 6 bases and J 6 bases, leaving 10 bases between the germline ends. This chain's CDR3 is CASRRTSDTQYF. The CDR3 nucleotides read TGTGCCAGCAGGAGAACTAGCGATACGCAGTATTTT.

This clonotype occurred many times. CDR3 loop: CASSLGADQSTFIEQYF. In DNA, the CDR3 is TGCGCCAGCAGCTTGGGGGCCGATCAGTCGACCTTTATCGAGCAGTACTTC. The chain links TRBV5-1 to TRBJ2-7; D unclear. The germline V gene has CDR1 SGHRS and CDR2 YFSETQ. This CDR3 has 17 amino acids. Trimming shortened V by 0 bases and J by 6 bases, and 22 bases separated the two germline ends.

This clonotype was recorded many times. V and J are TRBV12-3 or TRBV12-4 and TRBJ1-2; D unresolved. The CDR3 is made up of 13 amino acids. Trimming left V 6 bases short and J 4 bases short, with 12 bases between. For the CDR3, the DNA is TGTGCCAGCAGAACGGACTTCGGCTATGGCTACACCTTC. It specifies CASRTDFGYGYTF.

Of note for this clonotype: A much larger clone lies one base from this, so it may be a read error. The chain recombines TRBV5-6 with TRBJ2-1, with D unclear. The V and J ends lost 4 bases and 12 bases respectively, with 23 bases between them. The CDR3 covers 15 residues. Germline V CDR1 and CDR2: SGHDT, YYEEEE. The CDR3 DNA sequence: TGTGCCAGCAGCATCCCTAGAAGTGCGGCTTTGGTGCAGTTCTTC. Translated, it gives CASSIPRSAALVQFF.

This clonotype appeared a few times. The chain employs TRBV5-4 and TRBJ1-1; no reliable D call. CDR3 size: 15 residues. Germline CDR1 and CDR2: SGHNT and YYREEE (reference sequence). V dropped 2 bases and J dropped 1 base, with 12 bases sitting between them. The CDR3 reads CASSFGVLENTEAFF. DNA for the CDR3: TGTGCCAGCAGCTTTGGGGTCCTGGAGAACACTGAAGCTTTCTTT.

This clonotype has only a few counts. The chain joins TRBV19 to TRBJ1-1; a possible D gene is TRBD1 (5 bases). With 7 bases removed from V and 6 bases from J, the gap between germline ends came to 21 bases. There are 15 residues in the CDR3. Per germline, CDR1 LNHDA and CDR2 SQIVND (reference sequence). The CDR3 nucleotides are TGTGCCAGTACTCCAATAGACCGGGACCGATCTGAAGCTTTCTTT. This translates into CASTPIDRDRSEAFF.

This clonotype was detected only a few times. The CDR3 does not close with the conserved phenylalanine or tryptophan, likely indicating a read error. The rearrangement joins TRBV29-1 to TRBJ1-1, with 8 bases lining up with TRBD1. V shed 4 bases, J shed 5 bases, and the junction held 9 bases outside the gene matches. Germline loops: CDR1 SQVTM, CDR2 ANQGSEA. The CDR3 consists of 14 residues. The DNA for the CDR3 is TGCAGCGTTGCCCCACGACAGGGGTGGACTGAAGCTTTCTCT. Translating it yields CSVAPRQGWTEAFS.

This clonotype was recorded at least ten times. The CDR3 coding sequence is TGTGCCAGCAGTACTGCAATCCAGGGGGCCTATGGCTACACCTTC. It codes for CASSTAIQGAYGYTF. The chain recombines TRBV6-1 with TRBJ1-2, with 8 bases identical to TRBD1. Losses at the gene ends were 5 bases for V and 4 bases for J; bases not matched to a gene: 9. Per the germline V gene, CDR1 is MNHNS and CDR2 is SASEGT. The CDR3 totals 15 residues.

This clonotype was picked up many times. This chain uses TRBV2 with TRBJ2-7; the match to TRBD2 covers 12 bases. This CDR3 is 14 amino acids long. Germline CDR1 SNHLY, CDR2 FYNNEI. V lost 10 bases and J lost 5; bases outside the gene matches: 9. CDR3 DNA: TGTGCCACAGAGACTAGCGGGAGTGTCGACGAGCAGTACTTC. It codes for CATETSGSVDEQYF.

This clonotype was counted ten times or more. This chain uses TRBV28 with TRBJ2-1, with D maybe TRBD2 (5 bases). Germline lookup yields CDR1 MDHEN and CDR2 SYDVKM. V lost 4 bases and J 10 bases, leaving 11 bases between the germline ends. This CDR3 contains 12 residues. This CDR3 reads CASSWVDFEQFF. The CDR3 DNA reads as TGTGCCAGCAGTTGGGTGGACTTCGAGCAGTTCTTC. The full variable domain, its missing parts supplied by reference TRBV28 and TRBJ2-1, is DVKVTQSSRYLVKRTGEKVFLECVQDMDHENMFWYRQDPGLGLRLIYFSYDVKMKEKGDIPEGYSVSREKKERFSLILESASTNQTSMYLCASSWVDFEQFFGPGTRLTVL.

This clonotype was detected only a few times. The chain is built from TRBV6-1 and TRBJ1-4; D gene ambiguous. This CDR3 spans 13 amino acids. Trimming pared 4 bases from V and 6 bases from J, leaving 9 bases between. Germline V gene data show CDR1 as MNHNS and CDR2 as SASEGT. The CDR3 sequence is CASSVISDEKLFF. CDR3 in DNA: TGTGCCAGCAGTGTAATCTCGGATGAAAAACTGTTTTTT.

This clonotype showed up many times. The chain recombines TRBV11-2 with TRBJ2-1, with TRBD2 matching 8 bases. The CDR3 is 15 residues long. The ends lost 1 base at V and 6 bases at J; junction bases unmatched: 5. Germline V gene sequence: CDR1 SGHAT, CDR2 FQNNGV. CDR3: CASSLGAAGVNEQFF. The CDR3 DNA reads as TGTGCCAGCAGCTTAGGGGCAGCGGGAGTCAATGAGCAGTTCTTC.

Ten or more counts support this clonotype. This sequence joins TRBV20-1 and TRBJ1-6; D is unclear. Germline values: CDR1 DFQATT, CDR2 SNEGSKA (reference sequence). V lost 3 bases and J 9 bases, leaving 12 bases between the germline ends. This CDR3 contains 13 residues. The DNA for the CDR3 is TGCAGTGCTAGCGGAGGAGATGGTTCACCCCTCCACTTT. Translated: CSASGGDGSPLHF.

V is TRBV11-2 and J is TRBJ2-2; D gene unclear. With 5 bases removed from V and 1 base from J, the gap between germline ends came to 8 bases. Looked up from germline, CDR1 is SGHAT and CDR2 is FQNNGV. CDR3 size: 14 residues. The CDR3 sequence: CASSKQRNTGELFF. CDR3 sequence (DNA): TGTGCCAGCAGCAAACAGAGGAACACCGGGGAGCTGTTTTTT.

This clonotype has more than one count but fewer than ten. The genes are TRBV2 and TRBJ2-1; 10 bases align to TRBD2. CDR1 and CDR2 from the germline V gene are SNHLY and FYNNEI. V trimming: 8 bases; J trimming: 1 base; junction bases outside the gene matches: 2. The CDR3 sequence is 14 residues long. The CDR3 region is CASGGLASYNEQFF. In DNA, the CDR3 is TGTGCCAGCGGGGGACTAGCGTCCTACAATGAGCAGTTCTTC.

Regarding this clonotype: A much larger clone is a single base away; this may be a read error. The rearrangement links TRBV20-1 to TRBJ2-5, with TRBD1 as a possible D gene (6 bases). The assigned J gene may be wrong: the sequence end matches TRBJ2-1 better. The CDR3 consists of 12 residues. CDR1 DFQATT and CDR2 SNEGSKA come from the germline V gene (reference sequence). The chain's CDR3 is CSGQQGQETQFF. CDR3 DNA: TGCAGTGGTCAGCAGGGGCAAGAGACCCAGTTCTTC.

This clonotype was counted ten times or more. The chain employs TRBV12-3 or TRBV12-4 and TRBJ1-5, with a possible D match to TRBD1 (6 bases). The CDR3 runs to 14 residues. Between the trimmed V and J ends, which lost 7 bases and 6 bases, there was a span of 16 bases. The CDR3 sequence is CASTTDRYSQPQHF. The CDR3 DNA follows: TGTGCCAGCACCACCGACAGGTATAGTCAGCCCCAGCATTTT.

This clonotype was detected many times. The chain recombines TRBV12-3 or TRBV12-4 with TRBJ2-2, with D maybe TRBD1 (7 bases). The CDR3 extends over 16 amino acids. The V and J ends lost 4 bases and 0 bases respectively, with 12 bases between them. In DNA form, the CDR3 reads TGTGCCAGCAGTTCCCCAGGGGGGTCGAACACCGGGGAGCTGTTTTTT. Translating gives CASSSPGGSNTGELFF.